This TCR beta chain was sequenced in a study of T cells after posttransplantation cyclophosphamide. Study-level results: Donor CD8+ memory clones often dominated recipient blood repertoires at later times.

Profiled with immunoSEQ multiplex PCR; TCRdb holds only in-frame clones, not every one. The profile covers around 18,000 clones, with roughly 81% appearing a single time and roughly 31% taken by the ten largest. On this clone itself: The antigen remains unidentified.

Treatment was busulfan-fludarabine conditioning, a marrow graft, and cyclophosphamide on days +3 and +4. The sequencing used CD8+ T cells sorted from PBMCs, collected roughly 2,000 days after a stem cell transplant with posttransplant cyclophosphamide. This TCR came from a female patient between 35 and 55 years old who received an allogeneic stem cell transplant from a related donor, was CMV-positive, and had no GVHD. Certain T cells may be donor cells from the graft.

CDR3 residues: CASTRSGAINEKLFF. For the CDR3, the DNA is TGTGCCAGCACTCGATCAGGGGCGATCAATGAAAAACTGTTTTTT. The V gene is TRBV7-9, the J gene TRBJ1-4; possibly TRBD1 for D (6 bases). The V gene's germline CDR1 is SEHNR and CDR2 FQNEAQ (reference sequence). Between the trimmed V and J ends, which lost 7 bases and 5 bases, there was a span of 17 bases. CDR3 length equals 15 residues. The variable domain in full, completed from reference TRBV7-9 and TRBJ1-4, reads DTGVSQNPRHKITKRGQNVTFRCDPISEHNRLYWYRQTLGQGPEFLTYFQNEAQLEKSRLLSDRFSAERPKGSFSTLEIQRTEQGDSAMYLCASTRSGAINEKLFFGSGTQLSVL.